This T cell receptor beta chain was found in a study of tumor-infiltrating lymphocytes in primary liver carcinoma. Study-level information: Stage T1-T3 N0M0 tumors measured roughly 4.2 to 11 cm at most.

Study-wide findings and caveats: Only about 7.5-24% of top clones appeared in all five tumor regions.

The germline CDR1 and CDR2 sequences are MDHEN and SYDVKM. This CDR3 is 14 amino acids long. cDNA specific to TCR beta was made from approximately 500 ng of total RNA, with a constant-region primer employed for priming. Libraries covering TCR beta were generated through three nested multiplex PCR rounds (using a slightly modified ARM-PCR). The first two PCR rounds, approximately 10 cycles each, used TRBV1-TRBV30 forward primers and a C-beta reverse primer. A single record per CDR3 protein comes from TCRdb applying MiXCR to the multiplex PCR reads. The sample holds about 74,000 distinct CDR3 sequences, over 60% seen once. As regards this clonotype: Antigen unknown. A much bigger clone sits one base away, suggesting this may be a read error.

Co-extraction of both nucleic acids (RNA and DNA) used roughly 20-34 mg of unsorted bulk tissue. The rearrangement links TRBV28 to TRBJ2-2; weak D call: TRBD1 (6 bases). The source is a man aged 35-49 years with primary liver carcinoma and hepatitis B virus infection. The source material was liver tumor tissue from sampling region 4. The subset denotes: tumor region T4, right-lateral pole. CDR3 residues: CVSSSGQNTGELFF. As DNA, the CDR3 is TGTGTCAGCAGTTCGGGACAGAACACCGGGGAGCTGTTTTTT. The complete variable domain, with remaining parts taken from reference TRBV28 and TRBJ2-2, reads DVKVTQSSRYLVKRTGEKVFLECVQDMDHENMFWYRQDPGLGLRLIYFSYDVKMKEKGDIPEGYSVSREKKERFSLILESASTNQTSMYLCVSSSGQNTGELFFGEGSRLTVL.